The next 26 T cell receptor beta chains were all read from a single sample in a study of T cells in Graves' hyperthyroidism and ophthalmopathy (dated by TCRdb to between 2018 and 2020). The library relied on multiplex PCR. Instrument on record: Illumina HiSeq 2000. The TCR beta CDR3 regions were amplified from RNA transcripts. The TCR CDR3 was subjected to a first round of RT-PCR using the HTBI primer set and the Qiagen OneStep RT-PCR kit. Using fastp at Q25 and MiXCR, TCRdb reprocessed the public reads and kept productive beta chains. Entries that share a CDR3 protein sequence are merged under the most common genes and DNA. The sample table holds over 500,000 distinct CDR3 sequences, of which about 14% were seen once. The leading ten clones occupy approximately 13% of the sample. Sequencing was performed on blood. These receptors were collected from a woman in her forties with Graves' hyperthyroidism.

The sample holds a few counts of this clonotype. In nucleotides, the CDR3 is TGTGCCAGCAGTTATGGGGCCACCTACGAGCAGTACTTC. Translation: CASSYGATYEQYF. This chain connects TRBV6-2 or TRBV6-3 to TRBJ2-7; a weak D match, TRBD1 (5 bases). This CDR3 has 13 residues. Germline V gene lookup returns CDR1 MNHEY and CDR2 SVGEGT. The V and J ends lost 3 bases and 2 bases respectively, with 8 bases between them.

This clonotype showed up many times. V gene TRBV28 combines with J gene TRBJ2-7; 7 bases map to TRBD2. The CDR3 spans 15 residues. Per the germline V gene, CDR1 is MDHEN and CDR2 is SYDVKM. V shed 11 bases, J shed 0 bases, and the junction held 13 bases outside the gene matches. CDR3 residues: CASQSGGKSSYEQYF. In nucleotides, the CDR3 is TGTGCCTCGCAATCGGGGGGTAAATCCTCCTACGAGCAGTACTTC.

This clonotype was seen repeatedly, ten times or more. The J gene is TRBJ2-5, the V gene TRBV27; the D gene is possibly TRBD1 (6 bases). The germline V gene encodes CDR1 MNHEY and CDR2 SMNVEV (reference sequence). CDR3 length: 12 amino acids. Trimming shortened V by 6 bases and J by 12 bases, and 17 bases separated the two germline ends. The DNA of the CDR3 is TGTGCCAGCAGAGGATACAGGGCGATGGAGTACTTC. Amino acid sequence: CASRGYRAMEYF.

This clonotype has a count of ten or more. The chain is built from TRBV27 and TRBJ2-3, with 13 bases identical to TRBD2. J gave up 4 bases and V 6 bases, and 10 bases lay outside the gene matches. Germline V CDR1 and CDR2: MNHEY, SMNVEV (reference sequence). There are 17 residues in the CDR3. The CDR3 DNA sequence: TGTGCCAGCAGCCCCTTACTAGCGGGAGGGCCGGCAGATACGCAGTATTTT. Residues: CASSPLLAGGPADTQYF.

This clonotype has a count of ten or more. The chain links TRBV5-1 to TRBJ2-2; 7 bases align to TRBD2. The CDR3 covers 17 residues. J gave up 1 base and V 0 bases, and 6 bases lay outside the gene matches. The germline V gene has CDR1 SGHRS and CDR2 YFSETQ. The CDR3 sequence is CASSLASGKENTGELFF. CDR3 nucleotides: TGCGCCAGCAGCTTGGCGAGCGGGAAGGAGAACACCGGGGAGCTGTTTTTT.

This clonotype was seen a few times. The CDR3 region has the DNA TGCAGGCCCCATACAAGCACAACTAATGAAAAACTGTTTTTT. Encoded protein: CRPHTSTTNEKLFF. The genes are TRBV20-1 and TRBJ1-4, with D unclear. Germline V gives CDR1 DFQATT, CDR2 SNEGSKA (reference sequence). This CDR3 region has 14 residues.

This clonotype has more than one count but fewer than ten. The chain recombines TRBV3-1 with TRBJ2-7, with D perhaps matching TRBD1 or TRBD2 (5 bases each). In germline, CDR1 is LGHDT, CDR2 YNNKEL (reference sequence). V was trimmed by 1 base and J by 0 bases, leaving 13 bases between them. CDR3 length: 16 residues. The CDR3 DNA follows: TGTGCCAGCAGCCAAGCCCCCCAGGGACCCTCCTACGAGCAGTACTTC. Its protein is CASSQAPQGPSYEQYF.

The rearrangement joins TRBV7-9 to TRBJ2-1, with 15 bases identical to TRBD2. V was clipped by 7 bases and J by 7 bases; unmatched bases: 8. The CDR3 loop spans 16 amino acids. Germline V gene data show CDR1 as SEHNR and CDR2 as FQNEAQ (reference sequence). The CDR3 coding sequence is TGTGCCAGCAACCTGGGGACTAGCGGGAGGAGGAATGAGCAGTTCTTC. Its protein product is CASNLGTSGRRNEQFF.

This clonotype showed up just a few times. As DNA, the CDR3 is TGTGCCAGCAGCCAAGATGAAGGGATAACGCAGTATTTT. Translation: CASSQDEGITQYF. The gene calls are TRBV14 and TRBJ2-3; no reliable D call. In germline, CDR1 is SGHDN, CDR2 FVKESK. V lost 0 bases to trimming and J lost 9 bases, with 10 bases between them. This CDR3 has 13 amino acids.

This clonotype was seen repeatedly, ten times or more. The chain links TRBV6-1 to TRBJ2-1, with 7 bases lining up with TRBD1. V trimming: 3 bases; J trimming: 6 bases; junction bases outside the gene matches: 8. The CDR3 is made up of 15 amino acids. Per germline, CDR1 MNHNS and CDR2 SASEGT. This CDR3 is CASSEIRGTVNEQFF. As DNA, the CDR3 is TGTGCCAGCAGTGAGATTAGAGGGACAGTCAATGAGCAGTTCTTC.

The sample holds a few counts of this clonotype. The V and J genes are TRBV29-1 and TRBJ2-5; no clear D. V was trimmed by 1 base and J by 4 bases, leaving 4 bases between them. Germline V gene lookup returns CDR1 SQVTM and CDR2 ANQGSEA. This CDR3 region has 11 residues. CDR3 in DNA: TGCAGCGTTGAAGCTGGAGAGACCCAGTACTTC. The encoded protein is CSVEAGETQYF.

This clonotype was seen ten or more times. The rearrangement uses TRBV28 and TRBJ2-7; D is undetermined. From germline, CDR1 is MDHEN and CDR2 SYDVKM. Trimming shortened V by 3 bases and J by 0 bases, and 12 bases separated the two germline ends. The CDR3 has 15 residues. In nucleotides, the CDR3 is TGTGCCAGCAGTTTGATCTGGGATAACTCCTACGAGCAGTACTTC. Translation: CASSLIWDNSYEQYF.

This clonotype was observed at least ten times. This chain uses TRBV28 with TRBJ1-5, with D maybe TRBD1 (6 bases). Looked up from germline, CDR1 is MDHEN and CDR2 is SYDVKM. Trimming removed 3 bases at V and 3 bases at J, with 15 bases between. The CDR3 covers 16 residues. This CDR3 reads CASSLSPGDVNQPQHF. DNA for the CDR3: TGTGCCAGCAGTTTGTCTCCAGGGGACGTCAATCAGCCCCAGCATTTT.

This clonotype was seen ten or more times. This chain connects TRBV28 to TRBJ2-7; weak D call: TRBD2 (5 bases). The CDR3 spans 13 residues. V was pared by 6 bases and J by 1 base, with 10 bases between. Germline CDR1 reads MDHEN; CDR2 reads SYDVKM. Here the CDR3 DNA reads TGTGCCAGCAGGCCGGGGAATTCCTACGAGCAGTACTTC. Translated, it gives CASRPGNSYEQYF. Using reference TRBV28 and TRBJ2-7 for the parts outside the CDR3, the full variable domain is DVKVTQSSRYLVKRTGEKVFLECVQDMDHENMFWYRQDPGLGLRLIYFSYDVKMKEKGDIPEGYSVSREKKERFSLILESASTNQTSMYLCASRPGNSYEQYFGPGTRLTVT.

The table lists this clonotype with many counts. V gene TRBV7-8 combines with J gene TRBJ1-1; weak D call: TRBD1 (5 bases). CDR1 and CDR2 from the germline V gene are SGHVS and FQNEAQ. Trimming left V 5 bases short and J 6 bases short, with 19 bases between. CDR3 length: 15 residues. In DNA form, the CDR3 reads TGTGCCAGCAGCCCTGGGGTTGGGGGTAGGGCTGAAGCTTTCTTT. Amino acid sequence: CASSPGVGGRAEAFF.

This clonotype was recorded at least ten times. This chain connects TRBV19 to TRBJ1-1; TRBD1 aligns across 7 bases. V trimming: 5 bases; J trimming: 4 bases; junction bases outside the gene matches: 4. The V gene's germline CDR1 is LNHDA and CDR2 SQIVND (reference sequence). The CDR3 length is 13 residues. The CDR3, as DNA: TGTGCCAGTAGTTTTGCAGGGGGCACTGAAGCTTTCTTT. Its translation: CASSFAGGTEAFF.

This chain uses TRBV2 with TRBJ1-1; D possibly corresponds to TRBD1 (5 bases). CDR3 length: 13 amino acids. V shed 7 bases and J shed 1 base, with 10 bases lying between them. Germline assignment: CDR1 SNHLY and CDR2 FYNNEI. CDR3 bases: TGTGCCAGCACGACCGGGGGGAACACTGAAGCTTTCTTT. It translates to CASTTGGNTEAFF.

This clonotype has ten or more counts. This chain connects TRBV15 to TRBJ2-5; D not certain. Trimming took off 3 bases at V and 2 bases at J, with 7 bases between the two ends. CDR3 length equals 13 residues. Germline V lookup: CDR1 LNHNV, CDR2 YYDKDF (reference sequence). Here the CDR3 DNA reads TGTGCCACCAGCAGGGAGAGGCAAGAGACCCAGTACTTC. Translated: CATSRERQETQYF.

There are many counts of this clonotype. The chain has TRBV12-3 or TRBV12-4 and TRBJ1-2; TRBD1 might be the D (6 bases). The CDR3 extends over 16 amino acids. Trimming took off 7 bases at V and 1 base at J, with 19 bases between the two ends. In DNA, the CDR3 is TGTGCCAGCAAGGGTACGACAGGTCGAAGTAACTATGGCTACACCTTC. Encoded protein: CASKGTTGRSNYGYTF.

This clonotype has a count of ten or more. The chain couples TRBV7-8 to TRBJ2-5, with 12 bases aligning to TRBD1. The CDR3 has 17 amino acids. Looked up from germline, CDR1 is SGHVS and CDR2 is FQNEAQ. The V segment lost 0 bases and the J segment 7 bases; nucleotides outside the gene matches: 9. The CDR3 is CASSLASGTGGAGTQYF. The DNA for the CDR3 is TGTGCCAGCAGCTTAGCCAGCGGGACAGGGGGCGCGGGGACCCAGTACTTC.

This clonotype was detected ten times or more. CDR3 bases: TGCAGTGCTAGAGATTCCCTGACACCTACCTACGAGCAGTACTTC. It codes for CSARDSLTPTYEQYF. This chain joins TRBV20-1 and TRBJ2-7; D gene unclear. This CDR3 contains 15 residues. Trimming removed 0 bases at V and 2 bases at J, with 14 bases between. Per the germline V gene, CDR1 is DFQATT and CDR2 is SNEGSKA (reference sequence).

Many counts were recorded for this clonotype. CDR3 protein: CSARVQGNTEAFF. The CDR3 DNA sequence: TGCAGTGCTAGAGTGCAGGGGAACACTGAAGCTTTCTTT. This chain joins TRBV20-1 and TRBJ1-1, with TRBD1 as a possible D gene (5 bases). Germline CDR1 is DFQATT and CDR2 is SNEGSKA (reference sequence). Trimming stripped 1 base from V and 1 base from J, with 7 bases between. This CDR3 is built from 13 residues.

This clonotype was seen at least ten times. V gene TRBV10-1 combines with J gene TRBJ2-1, with a tentative D call TRBD1 (5 bases). Germline V CDR1 and CDR2: WNHNN, SYGVQD (reference sequence). V lost 4 bases and J 4 bases, leaving 8 bases between the germline ends. The CDR3 covers 13 residues. CDR3 residues: CASSVGPYNEQFF. As DNA, the CDR3 is TGCGCCAGCAGTGTGGGGCCTTACAATGAGCAGTTCTTC.

The table lists this clonotype with many counts. The V and J genes are TRBV11-3 and TRBJ2-1, with D perhaps matching TRBD1 (5 bases). The CDR3 totals 12 residues. The germline CDR1 and CDR2 sequences are SGHNT and YENEEA. Trimming shortened V by 7 bases and J by 8 bases, and 12 bases separated the two germline ends. The CDR3 sequence is CASTPTGHEQFF. Here the CDR3 DNA reads TGTGCCAGCACTCCAACAGGCCATGAGCAGTTCTTC.

This clonotype was recorded at least ten times. V is TRBV18 and J is TRBJ2-7; perhaps TRBD1 as D (5 bases). V lost 3 bases, J lost 3 bases, and 12 bases lay in between. This CDR3 spans 14 amino acids. CDR1 is KGHSH, CDR2 LQKENI, per germline. The CDR3 sequence: CASSPEGQDYEQYF. Here the CDR3 DNA reads TGTGCCAGCTCACCCGAAGGACAAGACTACGAGCAGTACTTC.

This clonotype was observed many times. The chain uses TRBV6-1 and TRBJ2-5; 7 bases are shared with TRBD2. V trimming: 6 bases; J trimming: 5 bases; junction bases outside the gene matches: 3. The length of the CDR3 is 12 residues. The V gene's germline CDR1 is MNHNS and CDR2 SASEGT. CDR3 in amino acids: CASSAGVETQYF. The CDR3 DNA follows: TGTGCCAGCAGCGCGGGAGTGGAGACCCAGTACTTC.